A single sample gave rise to the 24 T cell receptor beta chains below, sequenced in a study of T cells of healthy individuals. MiXCR, applied by TCRdb to the 5' RACE reads, yields one record per CDR3 protein. The repertoire holds roughly 87,000 distinct CDR3 sequences, with approximately 15% as singletons. The receptors shown here come from a human donor in good health.

This clonotype was found a few times. The chain is built from TRBV29-1 and TRBJ2-2, with D possibly matching TRBD1 (6 bases). The CDR3 sequence is 13 residues long. Germline V lookup: CDR1 SQVTM, CDR2 ANQGSEA. Trimming removed 3 bases at V and 6 bases at J, with 11 bases between. For the CDR3, the DNA is TGCAGCGTTGATGCAGGGGCCCCCGGGGAGCTGTTTTTT. Translating it yields CSVDAGAPGELFF.

This clonotype was recorded a few times. The chain employs TRBV4-2 and TRBJ1-4; D is uncertain. V was pared by 3 bases and J by 0 bases, with 11 bases between. Germline CDR1 reads LGHNA; CDR2 reads YNFKEQ. CDR3 length equals 16 residues. The CDR3 sequence: CASSHPLVATNEKLFF. The CDR3, as DNA: TGTGCCAGCAGCCACCCCTTGGTAGCAACTAATGAAAAACTGTTTTTT.

This clonotype has ten or more counts. The chain employs TRBV7-8 and TRBJ1-1; 9 bases agree with TRBD1. Germline CDR1 and CDR2: SGHVS and FQNEAQ. Unmatched junction bases numbered 6, after V lost 3 bases and J lost 7 bases. CDR3 length: 14 amino acids. The CDR3 DNA sequence: TGTGCCAGCAGCTTCACTACAGGGGGCCATGAAGCTTTCTTT. This translates into CASSFTTGGHEAFF. Full variable domain (remainder filled in from reference TRBV7-8 and TRBJ1-1): GAGVSQSPRYKVAKRGQDVALRCDPISGHVSLFWYQQALGQGPEFLTYFQNEAQLDKSGLPSDRFFAERPEGSVSTLKIQRTQQEDSAVYLCASSFTTGGHEAFFGQGTRLTVV.

The chain couples TRBV19 to TRBJ2-5; D uncertain. Trimming pared 3 bases from V and 3 bases from J, leaving 14 bases between. Germline loops: CDR1 LNHDA, CDR2 SQIVND (reference sequence). The CDR3 runs to 15 residues. CDR3 DNA: TGTGCCAGTAGTATTGGTTCCCCTAGAAAAGAGACCCAGTACTTC. Its protein product is CASSIGSPRKETQYF.

At least ten counts were recorded for this clonotype. The V call is TRBV2, the J call TRBJ2-5; D may be TRBD1 or TRBD2 (5 bases each). The CDR3 is made up of 14 amino acids. Per germline, CDR1 SNHLY and CDR2 FYNNEI. V was trimmed by 8 bases and J by 2 bases, leaving 15 bases between them. The CDR3 protein is CASSRDGIQETQYF. In DNA form, the CDR3 reads TGTGCCAGCTCAAGGGACGGGATTCAAGAGACCCAGTACTTC.

A few counts support this clonotype. V gene TRBV29-1 combines with J gene TRBJ2-5; D unclear. Trimming removed 7 bases at V and 5 bases at J, with 8 bases between. The CDR3 totals 10 residues. In germline, CDR1 is SQVTM, CDR2 ANQGSEA. The CDR3 nucleotides are TGCAGCGCCGTGGTCGAGACCCAGTACTTC. Protein product: CSAVVETQYF. Together with reference TRBV29-1 and TRBJ2-5, the CDR3 gives the full variable domain: SAVISQKPSRDICQRGTSLTIQCQVDSQVTMMFWYRQQPGQSLTLIATANQGSEATYESGFVIDKFPISRPNLTFSTLTVSNMSPEDSSIYLCSAVVETQYFGPGTRLLVL.

This clonotype was seen a handful of times. This chain joins TRBV11-1 and TRBJ2-7; TRBD2 might be the D (7 bases). The CDR3 runs 15 residues. Germline V gene data show CDR1 as SGHAT and CDR2 as FQDESV (reference sequence). Trimming shortened V by 6 bases and J by 1 base, and 16 bases separated the two germline ends. The CDR3 protein is CASRETSRGSYEQYF. The CDR3 nucleotides are TGTGCCAGCAGGGAGACTAGCAGGGGATCCTACGAGCAGTACTTC.

Ten or more counts support this clonotype. The V call is TRBV27, the J call TRBJ2-7; 8 nucleotides align to TRBD1. The CDR3 is made up of 15 amino acids. The ends lost 5 bases at V and 6 bases at J; junction bases unmatched: 12. Germline lookup yields CDR1 MNHEY and CDR2 SMNVEV (reference sequence). The CDR3: CASSPTGQVFGEQYF. CDR3 coding DNA: TGTGCCAGCAGTCCCACGGGACAGGTCTTCGGCGAGCAGTACTTC.

This chain connects TRBV11-1 to TRBJ1-1; 7 bases align to TRBD1. The V gene's germline CDR1 is SGHAT and CDR2 FQDESV (reference sequence). CDR3 length: 15 residues. The V segment lost 5 bases and the J segment 1 base; nucleotides outside the gene matches: 7. CDR3 region: CASSPQGVRNTEAFF. In DNA form, the CDR3 reads TGTGCCAGCAGCCCGCAGGGGGTCCGGAACACTGAAGCTTTCTTT. Supplemented by reference TRBV11-1 and TRBJ1-1, the full variable domain reads EAEVAQSPRYKITEKSQAVAFWCDPISGHATLYWYRQILGQGPELLVQFQDESVVDDSQLPKDRFSAERLKGVDSTLKIQPAELGDSAMYLCASSPQGVRNTEAFFGQGTRLTVV.

This clonotype was seen only a few times. This chain joins TRBV29-1 and TRBJ2-3; TRBD2 agrees at 8 bases. V gave up 4 bases and J gave up 4 bases; unmatched junction bases: 4. The CDR3 spans 13 residues. In germline, CDR1 is SQVTM, CDR2 ANQGSEA. The CDR3 DNA follows: TGCAGCGTTGCCGGGGGGGCCTCAGATACGCAGTATTTT. This encodes CSVAGGASDTQYF.

This clonotype was recorded many times. The chain carries TRBV21-1 and TRBJ1-3. TRBV21-1 represents a pseudogene. There are 14 residues in the CDR3. The CDR3 DNA reads as TGTGCCAGCAGCCAAGATAAGACCGGAAACACCATATATTTT. This translates into CASSQDKTGNTIYF.

This clonotype has ten or more counts. J is TRBJ2-2 and V is TRBV4-2, with 13 bases that match TRBD2. J lost 6 bases, V lost 2 bases, and 3 bases had no gene match. Germline V gene data show CDR1 as LGHNA and CDR2 as YNFKEQ. This CDR3 has 16 residues. For the CDR3, the DNA is TGTGCCAGCAGCCAAAGGACTAGCGGGGGTCCCGGGGAGCTGTTTTTT. Protein product: CASSQRTSGGPGELFF.

As regards this clonotype: A single base separates this from a much larger clone, so it may be a read error. This sequence joins TRBV12-3 or TRBV12-4 and TRBJ2-5, with D unclear. This CDR3 has 13 residues. The V and J ends lost 6 bases and 5 bases respectively, with 13 bases between them. CDR3 DNA sequence: TGTGCCAGCAGACTAACAGTGGGGGAGACCCAGTACTTC. Translation gives CASRLTVGETQYF.

This chain connects TRBV5-1 to TRBJ2-1, with 11 bases identical to TRBD1. The V segment lost 4 bases and the J segment 7 bases; nucleotides outside the gene matches: 4. CDR3 length: 14 amino acids. The V gene's germline CDR1 is SGHRS and CDR2 YFSETQ. This CDR3 reads CASSGGTGGNEQFF. The CDR3 DNA follows: TGCGCCAGCAGCGGCGGGACAGGGGGTAATGAGCAGTTCTTC. The whole variable domain, filled in from reference TRBV5-1 and TRBJ2-1, reads KAGVTQTPRYLIKTRGQQVTLSCSPISGHRSVSWYQQTPGQGLQFLFEYFSETQRNKGNFPGRFSGRQFSNSRSEMNVSTLELGDSALYLCASSGGTGGNEQFFGPGTRLTVL.

This clonotype was counted ten times or more. The chain carries TRBV29-1 and TRBJ1-2; 8 bases map to TRBD1. The trim removed 0 bases at V and 4 bases at J, leaving 13 bases unmatched. The germline gives CDR1 SQVTM, CDR2 ANQGSEA. CDR3 size: 17 residues. CDR3 loop: CSVEDLRQGARSYGYTF. DNA for the CDR3: TGCAGCGTTGAAGATCTTAGGCAGGGGGCGAGGAGCTATGGCTACACCTTC. Complete variable domain (other parts from reference TRBV29-1 and TRBJ1-2): SAVISQKPSRDICQRGTSLTIQCQVDSQVTMMFWYRQQPGQSLTLIATANQGSEATYESGFVIDKFPISRPNLTFSTLTVSNMSPEDSSIYLCSVEDLRQGARSYGYTFGSGTRLTVV.

This clonotype was observed a handful of times. V and J are TRBV20-1 and TRBJ2-7; 11 bases are a match to TRBD2. Germline V gene lookup returns CDR1 DFQATT and CDR2 SNEGSKA (reference sequence). Trimming cost V 6 bases and J 4 bases; bases outside gene matches: 8. The CDR3 loop spans 14 amino acids. The CDR3 region is CSAATSGSGYEQYF. In DNA, the CDR3 is TGCAGTGCGGCAACTAGCGGGAGTGGTTACGAGCAGTACTTC.

This clonotype was picked up a small number of times. The gene calls are TRBV30 and TRBJ2-2; the match to TRBD1 covers 9 bases. Germline V gene data show CDR1 as GTSNPN and CDR2 as SVGIG (reference sequence). The CDR3 loop spans 13 amino acids. V dropped 3 bases and J dropped 5; count of bases not matched to a gene: 1. CDR3 amino acids: CAWSGQGTGELFF. The CDR3 bases are TGTGCCTGGAGCGGACAGGGGACCGGGGAGCTGTTTTTT.

This clonotype was detected only a few times. The chain links TRBV3-1 to TRBJ2-2; D call uncertain. The length of the CDR3 is 17 residues. Germline values: CDR1 LGHDT, CDR2 YNNKEL (reference sequence). Trimming pared 1 base from V and 4 bases from J, leaving 16 bases between. The CDR3 spells CASSQGVLPMITGELFF. The CDR3 DNA reads TGTGCCAGCAGCCAAGGGGTTCTACCTATGATCACCGGGGAGCTGTTTTTT. The whole variable domain, remainder taken from reference TRBV3-1 and TRBJ2-2, is DTAVSQTPKYLVTQMGNDKSIKCEQNLGHDTMYWYKQDSKKFLKIMFSYNNKELIINETVPNRFSPKSPDKAHLNLHINSLELGDSAVYFCASSQGVLPMITGELFFGEGSRLTVL.

The chain has TRBV10-3 and TRBJ1-4, with D possibly TRBD1 on 6 matching bases. Trimming removed 5 bases from V and 8 bases from J, with 24 bases in between. The CDR3 runs to 17 residues. The V gene's germline CDR1 is ENHRY and CDR2 SYGVKD. CDR3 amino acids: CAISSKGQLNNGEKLFF. CDR3 in DNA: TGTGCCATCAGTAGTAAGGGACAACTGAACAACGGGGAAAAACTGTTTTTT.

This clonotype came up a few times. The chain joins TRBV6-1 to TRBJ1-5; D is unresolved. Trimming left V 7 bases short and J 5 bases short, with 15 bases between. Germline loops: CDR1 MNHNS, CDR2 SASEGT. The CDR3 runs 14 residues. The CDR3 DNA follows: TGTGCCAGCATCGCGACGGCCCAGGATCAGCCCCAGCATTTT. This sequence encodes CASIATAQDQPQHF.

This clonotype was counted at least ten times. This chain uses TRBV20-1 with TRBJ2-7; the D is unclear. Germline V CDR1 and CDR2: DFQATT, SNEGSKA (reference sequence). CDR3 size: 14 residues. The V and J ends lost 0 bases and 2 bases respectively, with 11 bases between them. CDR3 sequence: CSARDPGGTYEQYF. The CDR3 DNA is TGCAGTGCTAGAGATCCCGGCGGCACCTACGAGCAGTACTTC.

This clonotype was detected many times. The chain recombines TRBV4-3 with TRBJ2-7; D is possibly TRBD2 (5 bases). Germline V gene data show CDR1 as LGHNA and CDR2 as YSLEER. The ends were cut back, 4 bases at V and 2 bases at J, with 15 bases in the middle. There are 15 residues in the CDR3. The DNA of the CDR3 is TGCGCCAGCAGCCGTGAGAGGGAGCCCCCCTACGAGCAGTACTTC. Translation gives CASSREREPPYEQYF.

This clonotype was found a few times. V is TRBV6-6 and J is TRBJ1-5; a weak D match, TRBD1 (5 bases). Trimming left V 0 bases short and J 2 bases short, with 8 bases between. This CDR3 has 15 amino acids. Per germline, CDR1 MNHNY and CDR2 SVGAGI (reference sequence). CDR3 sequence: CASSYSRDGNQPQHF. Written as DNA, the CDR3 is TGTGCCAGCAGTTACTCGAGGGACGGCAATCAGCCCCAGCATTTT.

CDR3 nucleotides: TGTGCCAGCAGTGGACTAGCGGGGGGCCGCCAAGAGACCCAGTACTTC. Translation gives CASSGLAGGRQETQYF. This chain connects TRBV2 to TRBJ2-5; 13 nucleotides align to TRBD2. The CDR3 totals 16 residues. Losses at the gene ends were 4 bases for V and 1 base for J; bases not matched to a gene: 3. Per the germline V gene, CDR1 is SNHLY and CDR2 is FYNNEI.